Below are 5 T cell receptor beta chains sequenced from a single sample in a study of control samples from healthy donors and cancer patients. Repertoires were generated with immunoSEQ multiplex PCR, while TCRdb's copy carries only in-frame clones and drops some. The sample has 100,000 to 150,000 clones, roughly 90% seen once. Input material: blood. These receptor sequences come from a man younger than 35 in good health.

This CDR3 is CASSQYGGRSNQPQHF. CDR3 sequence (DNA): TGTGCCAGCAGCCAATACGGGGGGCGAAGCAATCAGCCCCAGCATTTT. The J gene is TRBJ1-5, the V gene TRBV16, with D perhaps matching TRBD1 (6 bases). The CDR3 contains 16 residues. Looked up from germline, CDR1 is KGHSY and CDR2 is FQNENV. With 1 base removed from V and 1 base from J, the gap between germline ends came to 11 bases. Supplemented by reference TRBV16 and TRBJ1-5, the full variable domain reads GEEVAQTPKHLVRGEGQKAKLYCAPIKGHSYVFWYQQVLKNEFKFLISFQNENVFDETGMPKERFSAKCLPNSPCSLEIQATKLEDSAVYFCASSQYGGRSNQPQHFGDGTRLSIL.

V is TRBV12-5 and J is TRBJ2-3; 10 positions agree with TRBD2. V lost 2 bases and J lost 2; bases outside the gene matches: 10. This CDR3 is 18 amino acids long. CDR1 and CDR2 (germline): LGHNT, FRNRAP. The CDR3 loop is CASGLKGLATLSTDTQYF. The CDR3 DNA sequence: TGTGCTAGTGGTTTGAAGGGACTAGCGACTCTCTCCACAGATACGCAGTATTTT.

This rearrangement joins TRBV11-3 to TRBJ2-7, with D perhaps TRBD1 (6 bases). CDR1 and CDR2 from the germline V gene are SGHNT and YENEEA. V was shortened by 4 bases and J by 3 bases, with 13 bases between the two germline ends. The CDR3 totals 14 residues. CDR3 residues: CASSSDRDNYEQYF. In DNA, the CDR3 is TGTGCCAGCAGCTCAGACCGGGACAACTACGAGCAGTACTTC.

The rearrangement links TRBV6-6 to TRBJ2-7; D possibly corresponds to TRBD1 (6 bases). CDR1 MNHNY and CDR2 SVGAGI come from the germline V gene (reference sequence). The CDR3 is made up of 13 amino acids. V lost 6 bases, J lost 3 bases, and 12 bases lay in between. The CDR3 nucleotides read TGTGCCAGCAGGAGACAGGAATTCTACGAGCAGTACTTC. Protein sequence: CASRRQEFYEQYF.

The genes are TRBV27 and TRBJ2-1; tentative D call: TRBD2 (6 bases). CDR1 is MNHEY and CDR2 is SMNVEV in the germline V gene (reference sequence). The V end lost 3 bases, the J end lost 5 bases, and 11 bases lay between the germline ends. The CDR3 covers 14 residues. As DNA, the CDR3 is TGTGCCAGCAGTTTGGAGGGTATGGACAATGAGCAGTTCTTC. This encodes CASSLEGMDNEQFF.